These 6 T cell receptor beta chains came from one sample sequenced in a study of early T cells in non-severe SARS-CoV-2 infection. MiXCR was run by TCRdb on the 5' RACE reads, yielding one entry per CDR3 protein. The data hold 55,000 to 70,000 distinct CDR3 sequences, with around 12% observed a single time. Input material: whole blood. These receptor sequences come from an adult who was a healthcare worker with PCR-confirmed SARS-CoV-2 infection or an uninfected control (not recorded which).

V usage is TRBV29-1 and J usage is TRBJ2-3; D may correspond to TRBD1 or TRBD2 (5 bases each). This CDR3 is built from 14 residues. The V gene's germline CDR1 is SQVTM and CDR2 ANQGSEA. V lost 6 bases to trimming and J lost 0 bases, with 13 bases between them. The CDR3, as DNA: TGCAGCGTCGCCGGGGACGGGAGCACAGATACGCAGTATTTT. Residues: CSVAGDGSTDTQYF.

Concerning this clonotype: A much bigger clone sits one base away, suggesting this may be a read error. This rearrangement joins TRBV15 to TRBJ2-1; D remains unclear. The end of the DNA fits TRBJ2-7 better, so the J call may be wrong. The CDR3 extends over 13 amino acids. CDR1 and CDR2 (germline): LNHNV, YYDKDF (reference sequence). The CDR3 DNA reads as TGTGCCACCAGCAGGAGGTTAGACAATGAGCAGTACTTC. Amino acids: CATSRRLDNEQYF.

This clonotype was counted a few times. The chain links TRBV18 to TRBJ2-1; 12 positions agree with TRBD2. Germline CDR1 and CDR2: KGHSH and LQKENI. The trim removed 2 bases at V and 5 bases at J, leaving 7 bases unmatched. CDR3 length equals 17 residues. CDR3 residues: CASSPRELAGGDNEQFF. CDR3 nucleotide sequence: TGTGCCAGCTCACCAAGAGAACTAGCGGGGGGCGACAATGAGCAGTTCTTC.

This CDR3 is CSARSTGDGANVLTF. CDR3 in DNA: TGCAGTGCTAGATCGACAGGGGACGGGGCCAACGTCCTGACTTTC. This chain connects TRBV20-1 to TRBJ2-6; the match to TRBD1 covers 8 bases. Germline lookup yields CDR1 DFQATT and CDR2 SNEGSKA (reference sequence). The J segment lost 4 bases and the V segment lost 2 bases, leaving 4 bases of the junction unmatched. The CDR3 consists of 15 residues.

The genes are TRBV29-1 and TRBJ2-5; D ambiguous. CDR1 SQVTM and CDR2 ANQGSEA come from the germline V gene. V lost 4 bases, J lost 3 bases, and 6 bases lay in between. The CDR3 has 11 amino acids. The CDR3 is CSVVGKETQYF. The CDR3 DNA reads as TGCAGCGTTGTGGGGAAAGAGACCCAGTACTTC.

This clonotype was detected ten times or more. The genes are TRBV5-1 and TRBJ1-1; the D is unclear. V was trimmed by 1 base and J by 4 bases, leaving 14 bases between them. Germline assignment: CDR1 SGHRS and CDR2 YFSETQ. CDR3 length: 15 residues. CDR3 sequence: CASSLHWSGTTEAFF. For the CDR3, the DNA is TGCGCCAGCAGCTTGCATTGGTCAGGAACCACTGAAGCTTTCTTT.